This is a list of T cell receptor beta chains from one sample in a study of technical replicates of blood from a handful of donors. This table comes from immunoSEQ multiplex PCR, and its TCRdb copy is limited to in-frame clones, with some not included. The sample contains tens of thousands of clones, approximately 90% of which appear only once. What was sequenced was PBMCs. Receptor source: a human donor in good health. Some clones in this sample may be carry-over from other donors' samples. Each CDR3 is given with its conserved first and last residue. Each record gives: V gene, J gene, clone size, D gene, CDR3 protein, CDR3 DNA. D genes are given only for firm matches. Only some rows state a clone size, as once, few, many or a class for expanded clones.

V gene: TRBV6-1
J gene: TRBJ2-7
clone size: .
D gene: .
CDR3 protein: CASRAGATYEQYF
CDR3 DNA: TGTGCCAGCAGGGCGGGGGCGACCTACGAGCAGTACTTC

V gene: TRBV5-1
J gene: TRBJ2-1
clone size: .
D gene: .
CDR3 protein: CASSLVGSGNNEQFF
CDR3 DNA: TGCGCCAGCAGCTTGGTTGGTAGCGGTAACAATGAGCAGTTCTTC

V gene: TRBV5-6
J gene: TRBJ2-7
clone size: .
D gene: .
CDR3 protein: CASSFQGSYEQYF
CDR3 DNA: TGTGCCAGCAGCTTCCAGGGATCCTACGAGCAGTACTTC

V gene: TRBV2
J gene: TRBJ2-1
clone size: .
D gene: TRBD2
CDR3 protein: CASSAPRAGTSGAVSYNEQFF
CDR3 DNA: TGTGCCAGCAGTGCACCACGAGCCGGGACTAGCGGGGCTGTCTCCTACAATGAGCAGTTCTTC

V gene: TRBV18
J gene: TRBJ1-3
clone size: .
D gene: .
CDR3 protein: CASSPRGNTIYF
CDR3 DNA: TGTGCCAGCTCACCCCGGGGAAACACCATATATTTT

V gene: TRBV18
J gene: TRBJ2-5
clone size: .
D gene: .
CDR3 protein: CASSPSQFQETQYF
CDR3 DNA: TGTGCCAGCTCACCATCACAGTTCCAAGAGACCCAGTACTTC

V gene: TRBV7-9
J gene: TRBJ2-7
clone size: .
D gene: .
CDR3 protein: CASSPTGPSREEQYF
CDR3 DNA: TGTGCCAGCAGCCCCACGGGCCCATCTCGGGAAGAGCAGTACTTC

V gene: TRBV5-4
J gene: TRBJ2-7
clone size: .
D gene: TRBD2
CDR3 protein: CASSAVAGGLSYEQYF
CDR3 DNA: TGTGCCAGCAGCGCCGTAGCGGGAGGCCTTTCCTACGAGCAGTACTTC

V gene: TRBV30
J gene: TRBJ2-1
clone size: once
D gene: .
CDR3 protein: CAWTAGSYNEQFF
CDR3 DNA: TGTGCCTGGACCGCGGGGTCCTACAATGAGCAGTTCTTC

V gene: TRBV7-9
J gene: TRBJ2-7
clone size: once
D gene: .
CDR3 protein: CASSRQSLDSQYF
CDR3 DNA: TGTGCCAGCAGCCGACAATCCCTCGACAGCCAGTACTTC

V gene: TRBV18
J gene: TRBJ2-7
clone size: .
D gene: .
CDR3 protein: CASSTEAGPTYEQYF
CDR3 DNA: TGTGCCAGCTCCACGGAAGCAGGGCCAACCTACGAGCAGTACTTC

V gene: TRBV9
J gene: TRBJ2-2
clone size: .
D gene: .
CDR3 protein: CASSVGGRGTGELFF
CDR3 DNA: TGTGCCAGCAGCGTAGGAGGCCGTGGCACCGGGGAGCTGTTTTTT

V gene: TRBV11-3
J gene: TRBJ2-3
clone size: once
D gene: .
CDR3 protein: CASSLGVLSGGSTDTQYF
CDR3 DNA: TGTGCCAGCAGCTTAGGAGTCTTGTCGGGGGGCTCCACAGATACGCAGTATTTT

V gene: TRBV7-2
J gene: TRBJ2-7
clone size: .
D gene: .
CDR3 protein: CASSLSQDSYEQYF
CDR3 DNA: TGTGCCAGCAGCTTATCACAGGACTCCTACGAGCAGTACTTC

V gene: TRBV5-6
J gene: TRBJ2-5
clone size: .
D gene: TRBD2
CDR3 protein: CASSLARRLAVETQYF
CDR3 DNA: TGTGCCAGCAGCTTGGCCAGGAGACTAGCGGTAGAGACCCAGTACTTC

V gene: TRBV7-9
J gene: TRBJ1-2
clone size: .
D gene: TRBD1
CDR3 protein: CASSSSLQGAEGYTF
CDR3 DNA: TGTGCCAGCAGCTCATCTTTACAGGGGGCGGAAGGCTACACCTTC

V gene: TRBV6-1
J gene: TRBJ2-5
clone size: few
D gene: .
CDR3 protein: CASSEEAGVGQETQYF
CDR3 DNA: TGTGCCAGCAGTGAAGAGGCAGGGGTAGGGCAAGAGACCCAGTACTTC

V gene: TRBV5-1
J gene: TRBJ2-7
clone size: .
D gene: .
CDR3 protein: CASSFTRAKAEQYF
CDR3 DNA: TGCGCCAGCAGCTTCACCAGGGCAAAAGCCGAGCAGTACTTC

V gene: TRBV19
J gene: TRBJ1-1
clone size: .
D gene: TRBD1
CDR3 protein: CASSTPPTGDLNTEAFF
CDR3 DNA: TGTGCCAGTAGTACCCCTCCGACAGGGGACCTGAACACTGAAGCTTTCTTT

V gene: TRBV2
J gene: TRBJ1-6
clone size: .
D gene: .
CDR3 protein: CASSNNLGRNSPLHF
CDR3 DNA: TGTGCCAGCAGTAACAACTTGGGGCGGAATTCACCCCTCCACTTT

V gene: TRBV29-1
J gene: TRBJ2-1
clone size: .
D gene: .
CDR3 protein: CSVDPLTDINEQFF
CDR3 DNA: TGCAGCGTTGATCCCCTGACAGATATCAATGAGCAGTTCTTC

V gene: TRBV7-8
J gene: TRBJ2-1
clone size: .
D gene: .
CDR3 protein: CASSLAKRGAYNEQFF
CDR3 DNA: TGTGCCAGCAGCTTAGCGAAACGGGGAGCCTACAATGAGCAGTTCTTC

V gene: TRBV5-4
J gene: TRBJ1-2
clone size: .
D gene: TRBD1
CDR3 protein: CASSPPRGQGSGYTF
CDR3 DNA: TGTGCCAGCAGCCCCCCTCGGGGACAGGGATCTGGCTACACCTTC

V gene: TRBV5-5
J gene: TRBJ2-3
clone size: .
D gene: .
CDR3 protein: CASSLGDRQTDTQYF
CDR3 DNA: TGTGCCAGCAGCTTAGGAGACAGGCAGACAGATACGCAGTATTTT

V gene: TRBV6-5
J gene: TRBJ1-4
clone size: .
D gene: .
CDR3 protein: CASSRLANEKLFF
CDR3 DNA: TGTGCCAGTTCTCGGTTGGCTAATGAAAAACTGTTTTTT

V gene: TRBV11-2
J gene: TRBJ2-7
clone size: .
D gene: .
CDR3 protein: CASSLDISRGYYEQYF
CDR3 DNA: TGTGCCAGCAGCTTAGATATTTCCAGAGGTTACTACGAGCAGTACTTC

V gene: TRBV5-5
J gene: TRBJ1-5
clone size: .
D gene: TRBD1
CDR3 protein: CASSSGQGGNPGQPQHF
CDR3 DNA: TGTGCCAGCAGCTCGGGACAGGGGGGAAACCCCGGGCAGCCCCAGCATTTT

V gene: TRBV5-1
J gene: TRBJ1-3
clone size: .
D gene: TRBD1
CDR3 protein: CASSPSGQGGNTIYF
CDR3 DNA: TGCGCCAGCAGCCCGTCGGGACAGGGTGGAAACACCATATATTTT

V gene: TRBV5-1
J gene: TRBJ2-1
clone size: .
D gene: TRBD2
CDR3 protein: CASSFTLKTSGGALGQFF
CDR3 DNA: TGCGCCAGCAGCTTCACCCTAAAGACTAGCGGGGGGGCCCTAGGGCAGTTCTTC

V gene: TRBV28
J gene: TRBJ1-2
clone size: .
D gene: .
CDR3 protein: CASLTGHRSQRVHGYTF
CDR3 DNA: TGTGCCAGCTTAACGGGACACCGTTCTCAAAGGGTCCATGGCTACACCTTC

V gene: TRBV6-4
J gene: TRBJ2-1
clone size: .
D gene: TRBD2
CDR3 protein: CASSDSSGLGKFF
CDR3 DNA: TGTGCCAGCAGTGACTCCTCGGGACTAGGAAAGTTCTTC

V gene: TRBV5-1
J gene: TRBJ1-2
clone size: .
D gene: TRBD1
CDR3 protein: CASSSVLTGGSHGGYTF
CDR3 DNA: TGCGCCAGCAGCTCCGTTCTGACAGGGGGCTCACACGGGGGCTACACCTTC

V gene: TRBV19
J gene: TRBJ1-1
clone size: .
D gene: .
CDR3 protein: CASSVPRGEYTEAFF
CDR3 DNA: TGTGCCAGTAGTGTGCCCCGGGGGGAGTACACTGAAGCTTTCTTT

V gene: TRBV11-2
J gene: TRBJ2-7
clone size: once
D gene: .
CDR3 protein: CASMQNGGRPQQYF
CDR3 DNA: TGTGCCAGCATGCAGAACGGCGGGCGCCCGCAGCAGTACTTC

V gene: TRBV27
J gene: TRBJ1-1
clone size: .
D gene: .
CDR3 protein: CASSLSIPRGKNTEAFF
CDR3 DNA: TGTGCCAGCAGTTTATCTATCCCGAGGGGGAAGAACACTGAAGCTTTCTTT

V gene: TRBV4-3
J gene: TRBJ2-7
clone size: .
D gene: .
CDR3 protein: CASSQGPGNEQYF
CDR3 DNA: TGCGCCAGCAGCCAAGGTCCGGGTAACGAGCAGTACTTC